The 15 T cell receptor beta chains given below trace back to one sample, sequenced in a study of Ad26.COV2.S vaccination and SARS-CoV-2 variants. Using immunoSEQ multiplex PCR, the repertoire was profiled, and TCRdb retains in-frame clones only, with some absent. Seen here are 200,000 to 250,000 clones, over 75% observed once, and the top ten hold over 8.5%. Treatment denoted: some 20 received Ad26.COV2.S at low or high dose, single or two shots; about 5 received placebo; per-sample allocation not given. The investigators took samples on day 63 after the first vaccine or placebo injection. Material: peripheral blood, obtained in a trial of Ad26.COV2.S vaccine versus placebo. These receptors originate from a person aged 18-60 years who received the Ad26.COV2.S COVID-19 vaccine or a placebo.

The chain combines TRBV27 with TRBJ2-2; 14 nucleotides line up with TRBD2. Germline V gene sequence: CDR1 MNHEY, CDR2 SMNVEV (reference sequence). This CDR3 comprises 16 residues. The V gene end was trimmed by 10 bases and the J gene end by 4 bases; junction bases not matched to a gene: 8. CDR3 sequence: CATGLAGAWITGELFF. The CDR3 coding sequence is TGTGCCACGGGACTAGCGGGAGCGTGGATCACCGGGGAGCTGTTTTTT.

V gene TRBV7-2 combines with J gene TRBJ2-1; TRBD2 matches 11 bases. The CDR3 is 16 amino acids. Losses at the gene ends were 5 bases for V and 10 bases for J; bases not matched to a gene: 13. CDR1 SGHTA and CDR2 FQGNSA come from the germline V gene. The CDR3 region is CASSPPSGGKGVEQFF. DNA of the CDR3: TGTGCCAGCAGCCCGCCTAGCGGGGGGAAAGGGGTGGAGCAGTTCTTC. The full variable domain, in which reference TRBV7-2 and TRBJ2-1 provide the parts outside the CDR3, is GAGVSQSPSNKVTEKGKDVELRCDPISGHTALYWYRQSLGQGLEFLIYFQGNSAPDKSGLPSDRFSAERTGGSVSTLTIQRTQQEDSAVYLCASSPPSGGKGVEQFFGPGTRLTVL.

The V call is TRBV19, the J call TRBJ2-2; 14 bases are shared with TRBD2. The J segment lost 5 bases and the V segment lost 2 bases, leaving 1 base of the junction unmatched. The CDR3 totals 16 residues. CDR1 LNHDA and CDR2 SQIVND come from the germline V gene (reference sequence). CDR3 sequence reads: CASSIRTSGRTGELFF. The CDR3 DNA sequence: TGTGCCAGTAGTATACGGACTAGCGGGAGGACCGGGGAGCTGTTTTTT.

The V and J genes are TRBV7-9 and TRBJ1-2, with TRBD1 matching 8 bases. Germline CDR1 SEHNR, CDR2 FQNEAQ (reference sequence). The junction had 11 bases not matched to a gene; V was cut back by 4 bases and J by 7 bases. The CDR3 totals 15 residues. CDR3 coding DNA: TGTGCCAGCAGCTACTACGACAGGGGTATTGGTGGCTACACCTTC. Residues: CASSYYDRGIGGYTF.

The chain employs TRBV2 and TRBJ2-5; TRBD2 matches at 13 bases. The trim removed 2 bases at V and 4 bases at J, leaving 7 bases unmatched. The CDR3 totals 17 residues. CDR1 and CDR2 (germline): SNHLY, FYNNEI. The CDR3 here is CASSETSGGAFGETQYF. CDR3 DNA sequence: TGTGCCAGCAGTGAAACTAGCGGGGGGGCATTTGGAGAGACCCAGTACTTC.

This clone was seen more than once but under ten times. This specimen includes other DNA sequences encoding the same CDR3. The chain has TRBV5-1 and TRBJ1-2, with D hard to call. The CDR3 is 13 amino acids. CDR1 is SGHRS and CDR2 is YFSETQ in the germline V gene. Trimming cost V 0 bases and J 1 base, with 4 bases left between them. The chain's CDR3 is CASSLDGNYGYTF. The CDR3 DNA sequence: TGCGCCAGCAGCTTGGACGGTAACTATGGCTACACCTTC. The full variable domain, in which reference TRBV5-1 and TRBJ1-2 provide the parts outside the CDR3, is KAGVTQTPRYLIKTRGQQVTLSCSPISGHRSVSWYQQTPGQGLQFLFEYFSETQRNKGNFPGRFSGRQFSNSRSEMNVSTLELGDSALYLCASSLDGNYGYTFGSGTRLTVV.

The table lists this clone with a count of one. Here the CDR3 DNA reads TGCGCCAGCAGCCAACTCGAGGGAGAAAAACTGTTTTTT. This codes for CASSQLEGEKLFF. The chain is built from TRBV4-1 and TRBJ1-4, with D unresolved. Trimming cost V 2 bases and J 8 bases, with 9 bases left between them. This CDR3 has 13 amino acids. Germline lookup yields CDR1 MGHRA and CDR2 YSYEKL.

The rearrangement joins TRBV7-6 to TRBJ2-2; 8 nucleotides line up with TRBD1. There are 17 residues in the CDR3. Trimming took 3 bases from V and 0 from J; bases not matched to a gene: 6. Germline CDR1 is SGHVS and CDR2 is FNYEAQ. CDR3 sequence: CASSFHYRGANTGELFF. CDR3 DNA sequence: TGTGCCAGCAGCTTTCATTACAGGGGGGCGAACACCGGGGAGCTGTTTTTT.

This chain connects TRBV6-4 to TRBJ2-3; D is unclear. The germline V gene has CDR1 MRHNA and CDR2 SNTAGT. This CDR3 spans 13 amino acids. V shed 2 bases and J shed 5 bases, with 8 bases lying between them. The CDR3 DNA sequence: TGTGCCAGCAGTGACGGATCCGTAGATACGCAGTATTTT. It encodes CASSDGSVDTQYF.

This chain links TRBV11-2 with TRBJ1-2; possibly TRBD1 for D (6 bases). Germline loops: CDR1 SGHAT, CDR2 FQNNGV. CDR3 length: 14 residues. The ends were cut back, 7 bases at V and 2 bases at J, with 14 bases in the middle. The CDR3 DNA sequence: TGTGCCAGCACCCGGACAGATACCAACTATGGCTACACCTTC. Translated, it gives CASTRTDTNYGYTF.

CDR3 DNA sequence: TGTGCCAGCTCACCTCTCGGTAGGGACATTGAAAACATTCAGTACTTC. Its translation is CASSPLGRDIENIQYF. The chain couples TRBV18 to TRBJ2-4; perhaps TRBD1 as D (6 bases). Germline CDR1 reads KGHSH; CDR2 reads LQKENI. V was cut by 3 bases and J by 5 bases, with 17 bases left in between. CDR3 length: 16 amino acids.

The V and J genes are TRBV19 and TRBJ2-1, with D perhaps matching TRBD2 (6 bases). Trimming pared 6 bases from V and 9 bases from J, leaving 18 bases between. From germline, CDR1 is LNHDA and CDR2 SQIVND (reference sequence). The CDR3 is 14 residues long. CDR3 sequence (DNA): TGTGCCAGTAGCCCGGGTTGGCTAGCGAGTGAGCAGTTCTTC. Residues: CASSPGWLASEQFF. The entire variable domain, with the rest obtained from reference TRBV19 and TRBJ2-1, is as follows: DGGITQSPKYLFRKEGQNVTLSCEQNLNHDAMYWYRQDPGQGLRLIYYSQIVNDFQKGDIAEGYSVSREKKESFPLTVTSAQKNPTAFYLCASSPGWLASEQFFGPGTRLTVL.

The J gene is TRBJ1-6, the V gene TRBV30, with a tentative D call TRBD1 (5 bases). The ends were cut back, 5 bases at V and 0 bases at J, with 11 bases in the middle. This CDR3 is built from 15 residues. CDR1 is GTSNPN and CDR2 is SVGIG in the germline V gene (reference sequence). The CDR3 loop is CAWSRGSSYNSPLHF. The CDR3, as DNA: TGTGCCTGGTCCCGGGGGAGCTCCTATAATTCACCCCTCCACTTT.

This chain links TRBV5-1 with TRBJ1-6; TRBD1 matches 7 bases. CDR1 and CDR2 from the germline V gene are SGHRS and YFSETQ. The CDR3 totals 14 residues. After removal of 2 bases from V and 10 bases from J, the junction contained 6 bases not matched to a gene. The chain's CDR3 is CASSLTGVGSPLHF. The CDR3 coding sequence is TGCGCCAGCAGCTTAACAGGGGTAGGATCACCCCTCCACTTT.

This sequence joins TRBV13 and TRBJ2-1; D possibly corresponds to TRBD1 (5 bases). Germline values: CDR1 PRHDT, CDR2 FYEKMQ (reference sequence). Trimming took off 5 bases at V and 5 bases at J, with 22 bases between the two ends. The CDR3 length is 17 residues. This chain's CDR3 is CASSPPYIWGLNNEQFF. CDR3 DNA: TGTGCCAGCAGCCCCCCGTATATTTGGGGCCTCAACAATGAGCAGTTCTTC.